Following are 30 T cell receptor beta chains from one sample sequenced in a study of shared T cell receptors in the human thymus. This table comes from immunoSEQ multiplex PCR, and its TCRdb copy is limited to in-frame clones, with some not included. Of 540,000 or so clones in the sample, around 82% were seen once. The same data also contributed to another study, on human thymus T cells.

The sequenced sample consisted of thymocytes. The receptors here all came from a boy less than two years old with a congenital heart defect.

The chain carries TRBV6-5 and TRBJ2-7; TRBD2 agrees at 9 bases. With 7 bases clipped from V and 0 bases from J, the junction kept 4 bases outside the gene matches. The CDR3 length is 14 residues. CDR1 is MNHEY, CDR2 SVGAGI, per germline. This CDR3 is CASTFSGSSYEQYF. CDR3 coding DNA: TGTGCCAGCACCTTTAGCGGGAGCTCCTACGAGCAGTACTTC.

V and J are TRBV28 and TRBJ2-2, with 7 bases lining up with TRBD2. The V and J ends lost 7 bases and 6 bases, in that order; junction bases with no gene match: 8. The V gene's germline CDR1 is MDHEN and CDR2 SYDVKM. The CDR3 extends over 14 amino acids. The CDR3 region is CASTPGGPAGELFF. CDR3 coding DNA: TGTGCCAGCACCCCGGGGGGTCCCGCCGGGGAGCTGTTTTTT. The full variable domain, completed using reference TRBV28 and TRBJ2-2, is DVKVTQSSRYLVKRTGEKVFLECVQDMDHENMFWYRQDPGLGLRLIYFSYDVKMKEKGDIPEGYSVSREKKERFSLILESASTNQTSMYLCASTPGGPAGELFFGEGSRLTVL.

V is TRBV7-8 and J is TRBJ1-2; D is possibly TRBD1 (5 bases). CDR1 is SGHVS and CDR2 is FQNEAQ in the germline V gene. V lost 2 bases and J lost 0, with 10 bases in between. The CDR3 is 15 amino acids. DNA of the CDR3: TGTGCCAGCAGCTTATTACAGGCTCCTAACTATGGCTACACCTTC. Translated: CASSLLQAPNYGYTF. The whole variable domain, filled in from reference TRBV7-8 and TRBJ1-2, reads GAGVSQSPRYKVAKRGQDVALRCDPISGHVSLFWYQQALGQGPEFLTYFQNEAQLDKSGLPSDRFFAERPEGSVSTLKIQRTQQEDSAVYLCASSLLQAPNYGYTFGSGTRLTVV.

The rearrangement uses TRBV15 and TRBJ2-1; D remains ambiguous. The CDR3 covers 18 residues. V dropped 3 bases and J dropped 5 bases, with 23 bases sitting between them. In germline, CDR1 is LNHNV, CDR2 YYDKDF (reference sequence). Here the CDR3 DNA reads TGTGCCACCAGCAGGGCAGCCGTCGTAGCAGACTCTAACAATGAGCAGTTCTTC. Protein sequence: CATSRAAVVADSNNEQFF. Filled out from reference TRBV15 and TRBJ2-1, the complete variable domain reads DAMVIQNPRYQVTQFGKPVTLSCSQTLNHNVMYWYQQKSSQAPKLLFHYYDKDFNNEADTPDNFQSRRPNTSFCFLDIRSPGLGDTAMYLCATSRAAVVADSNNEQFFGPGTRLTVL.

The gene calls are TRBV5-1 and TRBJ2-2, with 12 bases aligning to TRBD2. J lost 4 bases, V lost 5 bases, and 6 bases had no gene match. The CDR3 covers 16 residues. Germline V gene lookup returns CDR1 SGHRS and CDR2 YFSETQ. CDR3 in DNA: TGCGCCAGCAGGTCGACTAGCGGGAGAGGCACCGGGGAGCTGTTTTTT. It is translated as CASRSTSGRGTGELFF.

The chain combines TRBV4-3 with TRBJ2-7; 10 nucleotides align to TRBD1. Germline CDR1 LGHNA, CDR2 YSLEER. The V segment lost 4 bases and the J segment 0 bases; nucleotides outside the gene matches: 9. The CDR3 is 17 amino acids. The CDR3 loop reads CASSRRVGQGSSYEQYF. CDR3 DNA sequence: TGCGCCAGCAGCCGAAGGGTGGGACAGGGGAGCTCCTACGAGCAGTACTTC.

The chain has TRBV4-2 and TRBJ2-7; TRBD2 agrees at 9 bases. This CDR3 region has 20 residues. Per germline, CDR1 LGHNA and CDR2 YNFKEQ. Trimming took 1 base from V and 6 from J; bases not matched to a gene: 22. DNA for the CDR3: TGTGCCAGCAGCCAAGTTTCGAGTGGCGGGCTAGCGGGACGTCAGTGCGAGCAGTACTTC. Its protein is CASSQVSSGGLAGRQCEQYF.

The chain uses TRBV27 and TRBJ2-1, with 9 bases identical to TRBD1. V dropped 5 bases and J dropped 6; count of bases not matched to a gene: 8. The CDR3 spans 15 residues. Germline assignment: CDR1 MNHEY and CDR2 SMNVEV (reference sequence). The CDR3 DNA reads TGTGCCAGCAGTCCCGGGACAGGGAGGTTCAATGAGCAGTTCTTC. Protein sequence: CASSPGTGRFNEQFF.

This clone has only a few counts. The chain combines TRBV19 with TRBJ1-3, with TRBD1 as a possible D gene (5 bases). The V gene lost 1 base and the J gene lost 0 bases, with 13 bases spanning the gap. The V gene's germline CDR1 is LNHDA and CDR2 SQIVND (reference sequence). The CDR3 is made up of 17 amino acids. CDR3 sequence reads: CASSIVSGLGSGNTIYF. The CDR3 nucleotides read TGTGCCAGTAGTATAGTTTCAGGGCTAGGCTCTGGAAACACCATATATTTT.

On this clone itself: One end of the junction fails to match germline, which may point to a read error. The rearrangement uses TRBV30 and TRBJ1-3, with unresolved D. CDR3 length: 15 residues. The germline V gene encodes CDR1 GTSNPN and CDR2 SVGIG (reference sequence). CDR3 in amino acids: CAWIVLGLAGNTTYF. The CDR3 DNA reads as TGTGCCTGGATCGTCCTGGGCCTGGCTGGAAACACCACATATTTT. The complete variable domain, with remaining parts taken from reference TRBV30 and TRBJ1-3, reads SQTIHQWPATLVQPVGSPLSLECTVEGTSNPNLYWYRQAAGRGLQLLFYSVGIGQISSEVPQNLSASRPQDRQFILSSKKLLLSDSGFYLCAWIVLGLAGNTTYFGEGSWLTVV.

The CDR3 nucleotides read TGTGCCAGCAGCCAAGATGCAGGGTGGGGCGGGAAAGACGAGCAGTACTTC. Translating it yields CASSQDAGWGGKDEQYF. The V call is TRBV14, the J call TRBJ2-7; D possibly corresponds to TRBD2 (6 bases). With 0 bases removed from V and 5 bases from J, the gap between germline ends came to 20 bases. This CDR3 spans 17 amino acids. CDR1 is SGHDN and CDR2 is FVKESK in the germline V gene.

V is TRBV7-3 and J is TRBJ2-1; tentatively, D is TRBD1 (6 bases). This CDR3 spans 13 amino acids. With 4 bases removed from V and 10 bases from J, the gap between germline ends came to 14 bases. Germline assignment: CDR1 SGHTA and CDR2 FQGTGA. The CDR3: CASSSTVRGEQFF. DNA of the CDR3: TGTGCCAGCAGCTCAACCGTAAGGGGGGAGCAGTTCTTC.

Regarding this clone: Other DNA sequences from this sample encode an identical CDR3 as well. V and J are TRBV7-2 and TRBJ1-5, with 9 bases that match TRBD1. The trim removed 5 bases at V and 4 bases at J, leaving 6 bases unmatched. Germline V lookup: CDR1 SGHTA, CDR2 FQGNSA. The CDR3 length is 15 residues. The CDR3 region is CASSPDRGRNQPQHF. CDR3 nucleotides: TGTGCCAGCAGCCCGGACAGGGGCAGGAATCAGCCCCAGCATTTT.

The CDR3 here is CASGLVPRDTHLGETQYF. Here the CDR3 DNA reads TGTGCTAGTGGTTTGGTACCCCGGGACACCCACCTGGGGGAGACCCAGTACTTC. The V and J genes are TRBV12-5 and TRBJ2-5, with TRBD1 as a possible D gene (6 bases). Germline V lookup: CDR1 LGHNT, CDR2 FRNRAP. The CDR3 sequence is 18 residues long. V was trimmed by 0 bases and J by 5 bases, leaving 22 bases between them.

V usage is TRBV7-9 and J usage is TRBJ2-5; D gene unclear. Trimming cost V 11 bases and J 5 bases, with 9 bases left between them. This CDR3 contains 10 residues. Germline V gene sequence: CDR1 SEHNR, CDR2 FQNEAQ (reference sequence). Here the CDR3 reads CACARETQYF. CDR3 coding DNA: TGTGCCTGCGCTAGGGAGACCCAGTACTTC.

The sample holds a few counts of this clone. CDR3 residues: CASSRGTAPHEQYF. DNA of the CDR3: TGTGCCAGTAGTCGGGGGACTGCCCCCCACGAGCAGTACTTC. The chain is built from TRBV19 and TRBJ2-7; D possibly corresponds to TRBD2 (6 bases). V was cut by 5 bases and J by 5 bases, with 16 bases left in between. The CDR3 consists of 14 residues. Germline V gene lookup returns CDR1 LNHDA and CDR2 SQIVND (reference sequence).

This sequence joins TRBV2 and TRBJ2-7; the D gene is possibly TRBD2 (5 bases). Germline CDR1 and CDR2: SNHLY and FYNNEI. The CDR3 length is 14 residues. Trimming left V 8 bases short and J 2 bases short, with 16 bases between. As DNA, the CDR3 is TGTGCCAGCGCCCCTAGCCCGGGTGCCTACGAGCAGTACTTC. As protein: CASAPSPGAYEQYF. The whole variable domain, filled in from reference TRBV2 and TRBJ2-7, reads EPEVTQTPSHQVTQMGQEVILRCVPISNHLYFYWYRQILGQKVEFLVSFYNNEISEKSEIFDDQFSVERPDGSNFTLKIRSTKLEDSAMYFCASAPSPGAYEQYFGPGTRLTVT.

The V gene is TRBV5-1, the J gene TRBJ2-6; TRBD2 agrees at 14 bases. The ends lost 7 bases at V and 0 bases at J; junction bases unmatched: 12. Looked up from germline, CDR1 is SGHRS and CDR2 is YFSETQ. The CDR3 totals 20 residues. The CDR3 coding sequence is TGCGCCAGCCGTGCAGGGACTAGCGGGAGAGAGAACTCTGGGGCCAACGTCCTGACTTTC. As protein: CASRAGTSGRENSGANVLTF.

This rearrangement joins TRBV27 to TRBJ1-1; D unclear. CDR1 and CDR2 from the germline V gene are MNHEY and SMNVEV (reference sequence). The CDR3 spans 18 residues. Deletions cut 9 bases from V and 1 base from J, with 27 bases between. This chain's CDR3 is CASLRRPIGRTRNTEAFF. The CDR3 DNA reads as TGTGCCAGTCTCCGGAGACCAATTGGCCGGACTAGGAACACTGAAGCTTTCTTT.

This clone showed up just once. This rearrangement joins TRBV28 to TRBJ2-7, with a tentative D call TRBD2 (5 bases). Per germline, CDR1 MDHEN and CDR2 SYDVKM. Between the trimmed V and J ends, which lost 3 bases and 3 bases, there was a span of 12 bases. This CDR3 has 14 residues. CDR3 nucleotide sequence: TGTGCCAGCAGTTTCCGTGAGGGCGGCTACGAGCAGTACTTC. It yields the protein CASSFREGGYEQYF.

In this sample, this clone turned up a few times. The rearrangement uses TRBV4-3 and TRBJ1-3; a possible D gene is TRBD1 (6 bases). The V gene lost 1 base and the J gene lost 7 bases, with 17 bases spanning the gap. The length of the CDR3 is 16 residues. Germline V lookup: CDR1 LGHNA, CDR2 YSLEER. The CDR3 DNA reads as TGCGCCAGCAGCCAAGTCGGGGGGCGCGAGTGGAACACCATATATTTT. It encodes CASSQVGGREWNTIYF.

This chain connects TRBV6-5 to TRBJ2-7; TRBD2 matches 9 bases. The CDR3 sequence is 16 residues long. V was clipped by 4 bases and J by 6 bases; unmatched bases: 13. CDR1 is MNHEY and CDR2 is SVGAGI in the germline V gene. In DNA, the CDR3 is TGTGCCAGCAGTTGGGGGGTAGCGGGAGCTCGACCCGAGCAGTACTTC. Translated: CASSWGVAGARPEQYF.

This rearrangement joins TRBV7-2 to TRBJ2-5, with 7 bases aligning to TRBD1. Germline lookup yields CDR1 SGHTA and CDR2 FQGNSA. Trimming at V came to 4 bases and at J to 5 bases, leaving 7 bases not matched to a gene. CDR3 size: 14 residues. CDR3 loop: CASSCYRGWETQYF. CDR3 in DNA: TGTGCCAGCAGCTGCTACAGGGGTTGGGAGACCCAGTACTTC.

The chain links TRBV6-6 to TRBJ1-5, with 9 positions matching TRBD1. V lost 4 bases, J lost 6 bases, and 4 bases stayed unmatched. The CDR3 runs to 14 residues. Germline loops: CDR1 MNHNY, CDR2 SVGAGI (reference sequence). CDR3 bases: TGTGCCAGCAGTTGGGACAGGGTCAGTCAGCCCCAGCATTTT. Protein product: CASSWDRVSQPQHF.

This rearrangement joins TRBV12-1 to TRBJ2-3; no DNA check was done on the table's D call, TRBD2. TRBV12-1 is shown as a pseudogene. CDR3 length: 11 amino acids. The CDR3, as DNA: TGTGCCAGCTCACCCCGGTCGCCGCAGTATTTT. Translation gives CASSPRSPQYF.

The V and J genes are TRBV4-2 and TRBJ2-1, with D perhaps matching TRBD2 (6 bases). This CDR3 is built from 18 residues. Germline V gives CDR1 LGHNA, CDR2 YNFKEQ. Trimming removed 4 bases from V and 2 bases from J, with 21 bases in between. The CDR3 region has the DNA TGTGCCAGCAGCCGAAAAGATGGCCCCGGCGGGACCTACAATGAGCAGTTCTTC. It encodes CASSRKDGPGGTYNEQFF.

The J gene is TRBJ2-7, the V gene TRBV5-6, with 9 nucleotides matching TRBD1. The V segment lost 2 bases and the J segment 5 bases; nucleotides outside the gene matches: 8. CDR1 is SGHDT and CDR2 is YYEEEE in the germline V gene. The CDR3 loop spans 15 amino acids. CDR3 DNA: TGTGCCAGCAGCTTTAAAGGGACAGGGACGAACGAGCAGTACTTC. It specifies CASSFKGTGTNEQYF.

V is TRBV6-1 and J is TRBJ2-7; the D gene is possibly TRBD2 (6 bases). The germline V gene encodes CDR1 MNHNS and CDR2 SASEGT. There are 12 residues in the CDR3. The V end was cut by 4 bases, the J end by 6 bases, with 10 bases between. The CDR3 region has the DNA TGTGCCAGCAGTGTTCAGCGGGCCGAGCAGTACTTC. Encoded protein: CASSVQRAEQYF.

The rearrangement uses TRBV27 and TRBJ2-1; 10 bases map to TRBD2. The CDR3 sequence is 16 residues long. Germline values: CDR1 MNHEY, CDR2 SMNVEV (reference sequence). The J segment lost 9 bases and the V segment lost 2 bases, leaving 10 bases of the junction unmatched. This CDR3 reads CASSLGASGSRGEQFF. CDR3 DNA: TGTGCCAGCAGTTTAGGAGCTAGCGGGAGTCGGGGTGAGCAGTTCTTC.

The V gene is TRBV10-2, the J gene TRBJ2-1; 15 nucleotides align to TRBD2. Germline V gives CDR1 WSHSY, CDR2 SAAADI. There are 17 residues in the CDR3. The ends lost 4 bases at V and 6 bases at J; junction bases unmatched: 7. The CDR3, as DNA: TGCGCCAGCAGTGGGTCGGGACTAGCGGGAGGAGTCAATGAGCAGTTCTTC. Protein sequence: CASSGSGLAGGVNEQFF.